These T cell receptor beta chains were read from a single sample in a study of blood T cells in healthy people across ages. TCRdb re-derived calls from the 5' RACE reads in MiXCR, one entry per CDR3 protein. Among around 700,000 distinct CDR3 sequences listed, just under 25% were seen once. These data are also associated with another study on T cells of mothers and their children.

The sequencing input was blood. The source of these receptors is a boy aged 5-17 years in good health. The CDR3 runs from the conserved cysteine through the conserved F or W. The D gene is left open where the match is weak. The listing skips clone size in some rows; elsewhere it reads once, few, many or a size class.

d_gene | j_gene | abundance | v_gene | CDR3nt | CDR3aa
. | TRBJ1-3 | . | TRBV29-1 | TGCAGCGTCGGGAGCCAGGGGAACAGGAACACCATATATTTT | CSVGSQGNRNTIYF
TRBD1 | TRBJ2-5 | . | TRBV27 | TGTGCCAGCAGTCGCCGGACAGGGGGCGCAGATCGGGAGACCCAGTACTTC | CASSRRTGGADRETQYF
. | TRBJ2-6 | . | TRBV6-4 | TGTGCCATCCAGGGAACTCTGGTCTCTGGGTCCAACGTCCTGACTTTC | CAIQGTLVSGSNVLTF
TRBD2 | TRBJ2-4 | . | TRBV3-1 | TGTGCCAGCAGCCGAGGAGCGGGGGCGGGGAACATTCAGTACTTC | CASSRGAGAGNIQYF
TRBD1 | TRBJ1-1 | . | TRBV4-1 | TGCGCCAGCAGCTCGGGACAGACAATGTACACTGAAGCTTTCTTT | CASSSGQTMYTEAFF
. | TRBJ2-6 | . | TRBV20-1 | TGCAGTGCAGTGGTATCTGGGGCCAACGTCCTGACTTTC | CSAVVSGANVLTF
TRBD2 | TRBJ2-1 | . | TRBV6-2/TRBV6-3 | TGTGCCAGCAGTTACTCGAAAGCGGGGGGCTACAATGAGCAGTTCTTC | CASSYSKAGGYNEQFF
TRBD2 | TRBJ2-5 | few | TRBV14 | TGTGCCAGCAGCCAAGTAGGCGTCCGGGACTACCGAGAGACCCAGTACTTC | CASSQVGVRDYRETQYF
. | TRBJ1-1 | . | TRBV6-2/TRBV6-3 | TGTGCCAGCAGTTACGCGGTCGCAGTGAACACTGAAGCTTTCTTT | CASSYAVAVNTEAFF
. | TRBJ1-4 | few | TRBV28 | TGTGCCAGCAGCTACCCGTCCGCAACTAATGAAAAACTGTTTTTT | CASSYPSATNEKLFF
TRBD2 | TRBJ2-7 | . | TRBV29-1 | TGCAGCGCGGTTCGGGCGGGAGTGGGTGAGCAGTACTTC | CSAVRAGVGEQYF
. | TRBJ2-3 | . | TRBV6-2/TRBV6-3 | TGTGCCAGCAGTCGTCTGGCACTCTCTAGCACAGATACGCAGTATTTT | CASSRLALSSTDTQYF
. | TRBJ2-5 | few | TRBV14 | TGTGCCAGCAGCCAAAGGGCCCAAGAGACCCAGTACTTC | CASSQRAQETQYF
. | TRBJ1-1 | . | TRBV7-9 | TGTGCCAGCAGCTTAATCGATGTCACTGAAGCTTTCTTT | CASSLIDVTEAFF
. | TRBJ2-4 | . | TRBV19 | TGTGCCAGTAGTCTCGTCGGCCCCCAAGTCATTCAGTACTTC | CASSLVGPQVIQYF